This TCR beta chain comes out of a study of T cells in Graves' hyperthyroidism and ophthalmopathy. At least ten counts were recorded for this clonotype. Aged 18 to 65, the patients had hyperthyroidism that was newly diagnosed and had lasted under 2 months. The study excluded patients with uncontrolled infection, other autoimmune disease, pregnancy or lactation. Clinical symptoms, serum thyroxine and TRAb, thyroid ultrasound and orbital computed tomography together formed the diagnostic basis. Researchers amplified the TCR beta CDR3 regions from RNA transcripts. RT-PCR in the first round (using the HTBI primer set) targeted the TCR CDR3. TCRdb itself ran the multiplex PCR reads through MiXCR, one entry per CDR3 protein. The sample consists of hundreds of thousands of distinct CDR3 sequences, 18% of them appearing once. Sequenced material: blood. The TCR comes from a woman aged 45-65 years with Graves' hyperthyroidism that later progressed to Graves' ophthalmopathy.

CDR3 amino acids: CASSSGRTDGYTF. The CDR3 DNA is TGTGCCAGCAGCTCAGGTCGAACAGACGGCTACACCTTC. This rearrangement joins TRBV7-9 to TRBJ1-2; D unclear. The CDR3 covers 13 residues. Germline loops: CDR1 SEHNR, CDR2 FQNEAQ (reference sequence). The V and J ends lost 4 bases and 8 bases respectively, with 14 bases between them.